Shown below are 12 T cell receptor beta chains from a single sample sequenced in a study of T cells in localized non-small cell lung cancer. Clones were sequenced by immunoSEQ multiplex PCR, and TCRdb holds only the in-frame ones, with some missing. The table has around 2,500 clones, 21% seen once. The starting material was normal lung tissue next to the tumor, obtained before any cancer treatment. These receptor sequences come from a woman aged 35 to 75 with stage I lung adenocarcinoma.

The chain recombines TRBV11-3 with TRBJ2-2; D is perhaps TRBD2 (6 bases). CDR3 length: 16 amino acids. Germline V gene sequence: CDR1 SGHNT, CDR2 YENEEA. V shed 3 bases and J shed 2 bases, with 13 bases lying between them. Here the CDR3 DNA reads TGTGCCAGCAGCTTGCCAACTAGCCGAAACACCGGGGAGCTGTTTTTT. It codes for CASSLPTSRNTGELFF.

This clone was found a few times. V and J are TRBV2 and TRBJ2-7; 11 nucleotides line up with TRBD2. Germline trimming cut 7 bases from V and 2 bases from J; bases unmatched to any gene: 4. The CDR3 runs to 14 residues. CDR1 is SNHLY and CDR2 is FYNNEI in the germline V gene. CDR3 residues: CASISGLAAYEQYF. The CDR3 DNA reads TGTGCCAGCATTTCGGGACTAGCGGCCTACGAGCAGTACTTC.

This clone has only a few counts. The rearrangement uses TRBV9 and TRBJ2-4; 10 positions match TRBD2. In germline, CDR1 is SGDLS, CDR2 YYNGEE. The trim removed 5 bases at V and 5 bases at J, leaving 10 bases unmatched. This CDR3 region has 16 residues. Here the CDR3 DNA reads TGTGCCAGCAGTGAATCGCCTAGCGGGGGTCAAAACATTCAGTACTTC. Its translation is CASSESPSGGQNIQYF. The complete variable domain, with remaining parts taken from reference TRBV9 and TRBJ2-4, reads DSGVTQTPKHLITATGQRVTLRCSPRSGDLSVYWYQQSLDQGLQFLIQYYNGEERAKGNILERFSAQQFPDLHSELNLSSLELGDSALYFCASSESPSGGQNIQYFGAGTRLSVL.

This clone was counted between two and nine times. The V call is TRBV4-1, the J call TRBJ2-3; no clear D. The germline V and J ends were trimmed by 0 bases and 3 bases, with 10 bases remaining between them. The CDR3 sequence is 15 residues long. CDR1 and CDR2 from the germline V gene are MGHRA and YSYEKL. The CDR3 is CASSQDYGVTDTQYF. The CDR3 DNA reads as TGCGCCAGCAGCCAAGATTACGGCGTTACAGATACGCAGTATTTT.

The chain is built from TRBV6-1 and TRBJ1-1, with D uncertain. The V gene's germline CDR1 is MNHNS and CDR2 SASEGT. This CDR3 region has 16 residues. The V gene lost 0 bases and the J gene lost 0 bases, with 11 bases spanning the gap. As DNA, the CDR3 is TGTGCCAGCAGTGAAGCGGTCAACTCGATGAACACTGAAGCTTTCTTT. It codes for CASSEAVNSMNTEAFF.

This clone was found a few times. The chain has TRBV28 and TRBJ2-1, with unresolved D. This CDR3 comprises 12 residues. Germline lookup yields CDR1 MDHEN and CDR2 SYDVKM. Trimming shortened V by 4 bases and J by 9 bases, and 10 bases separated the two germline ends. CDR3 nucleotide sequence: TGTGCCAGCAGTTGGCTAAAGAGTGAGCAGTTCTTC. This translates into CASSWLKSEQFF.

This clone was detected a few times. The rearrangement joins TRBV29-1 to TRBJ2-7, with D possibly being TRBD1 (8 bases). This CDR3 is built from 13 residues. Between the trimmed V and J ends, which lost 8 bases and 4 bases, there was a span of 18 bases. The germline CDR1 and CDR2 sequences are SQVTM and ANQGSEA. CDR3: CSTGGVQGYEQYF. In nucleotides, the CDR3 is TGCAGCACAGGGGGGGTACAGGGATACGAGCAGTACTTC.

By proportion, this clone is medium-sized. This chain connects TRBV6-8 to TRBJ2-2, with 8 bases aligning to TRBD1. This CDR3 has 13 amino acids. V shed 9 bases, J shed 1 base, and the junction held 1 base outside the gene matches. Germline CDR1 reads MNHGY; CDR2 reads SAAAGT. The CDR3 nucleotides read TGTGCCAGTGACAGGGGGAACACCGGGGAGCTGTTTTTT. This sequence encodes CASDRGNTGELFF.

Relative to its sample, this clone is large. This sequence joins TRBV6-8 and TRBJ2-7, with unresolved D. Trimming stripped 5 bases from V and 4 bases from J, with 9 bases between. The germline gives CDR1 MNHGY, CDR2 SAAAGT. CDR3 size: 12 residues. The CDR3 here is CASSPLFYEQYF. The CDR3 nucleotides read TGTGCCAGCAGTCCTCTATTTTACGAGCAGTACTTC.

The CDR3 coding sequence is TGTGCCAGCAGCCCCGGGACTAGCCGAGAAGAGACCCAGTACTTC. Its translation: CASSPGTSREETQYF. V usage is TRBV14 and J usage is TRBJ2-5; 9 bases match TRBD2. The CDR3 consists of 15 residues. CDR1 and CDR2 from the germline V gene are SGHDN and FVKESK. V was clipped by 4 bases and J by 3 bases; unmatched bases: 6.

By share, this clone counts as medium-sized. This chain connects TRBV11-3 to TRBJ1-2, with D perhaps TRBD1 (5 bases). This CDR3 region has 14 residues. The V end lost 5 bases, the J end lost 4 bases, and 14 bases lay between the germline ends. Per the germline V gene, CDR1 is SGHNT and CDR2 is YENEEA. Here the CDR3 DNA reads TGTGCCAGCAGCCATTTGGGGCAGATCTATGGCTACACCTTC. This sequence encodes CASSHLGQIYGYTF.

This clone was picked up a small number of times. This chain links TRBV11-3 with TRBJ1-1, with D possibly TRBD1 on 6 matching bases. The CDR3 totals 15 residues. Germline V gene lookup returns CDR1 SGHNT and CDR2 YENEEA. Trimming stripped 4 bases from V and 0 bases from J, with 12 bases between. CDR3 coding DNA: TGTGCCAGCAGCTCCTCACAGGGAATGAACACTGAAGCTTTCTTT. This encodes CASSSSQGMNTEAFF.